This T cell receptor beta chain is drawn from a study of control samples from healthy donors and cancer patients. Germline V gene sequence: CDR1 LNHNV, CDR2 YYDKDF (reference sequence). The CDR3 sequence is 13 residues long. J was trimmed by 7 bases and V by 5 bases; bases with no gene match: 3. Profiled with immunoSEQ multiplex PCR; TCRdb holds only in-frame clones, not every one. The repertoire holds roughly 130,000 clones, with about 93% as singletons. This TCR came from a middle-aged man with head and neck cancer. Specimen: PBMCs. This chain joins TRBV15 and TRBJ2-1; 9 nucleotides agree with TRBD1. The CDR3 coding sequence is TGTGCCACCAGCGGGACAGGGCTGAATGAGCAGTTCTTC. This translates into CATSGTGLNEQFF.